This T cell receptor beta chain was retrieved from a study of blood T cell repertoires in COVID-19. The germline gives CDR1 SGHAT, CDR2 FQNNGV. The CDR3 extends over 13 amino acids. Losses at the gene ends were 5 bases for V and 3 bases for J; bases not matched to a gene: 3. TCRdb keeps only in-frame clones here, not all; method: immunoSEQ multiplex PCR. Of some 380,000 clones listed, approximately 85% are singletons. The sequence derives from a woman aged 35 to 49 with acute COVID-19. V gene TRBV11-2 combines with J gene TRBJ2-7; 8 bases line up with TRBD1. The sample comprised PBMCs or T cells enriched from blood (not recorded which). The CDR3 protein is CASSEDRVYEQYF. Here the CDR3 DNA reads TGTGCCAGCAGCGAGGACAGGGTCTACGAGCAGTACTTC.